One sample yielded the 5 T cell receptor beta chains listed below, sequenced in a study of metastatic and nonmetastatic thyroid tumors. TCRdb re-processed the PCR reads through MiXCR. Of about 60,000 clones listed, 15% to 20% are singletons. Before thyroid surgery, none of the patients had received any treatment. The sample comprised blood. The origin of the receptors is a male donor with papillary thyroid cancer or a benign thyroid nodule (not recorded which). Some clones in this sample may be carry-over from other donors' samples.

The sample holds many counts of this clone. Other DNA sequences of this sample code for an identical CDR3. J is TRBJ2-3 and V is TRBV7-2; D may be TRBD2 (6 bases). V lost 5 bases to trimming and J lost 9 bases, with 12 bases between them. This CDR3 comprises 12 residues. The V gene's germline CDR1 is SGHTA and CDR2 FQGNSA. The CDR3 DNA is TGTGCCAGCAGCCGGAGGGATGGGACGCAGTATTTT. It translates to CASSRRDGTQYF.

The sample holds many counts of this clone. The V and J genes are TRBV2 and TRBJ1-4, with D possibly TRBD1 on 5 matching bases. Trimming pared 6 bases from V and 6 bases from J, leaving 17 bases between. The germline gives CDR1 SNHLY, CDR2 FYNNEI. There are 15 residues in the CDR3. CDR3: CASRIQDTGDEKLFF. CDR3 in DNA: TGTGCCAGCAGGATCCAGGACACGGGCGATGAAAAACTGTTTTTT.

Concerning this clone: A much larger clone sits a single nucleotide away, making a read error possible. Other nucleotide sequences in the sample specify the same CDR3. J is TRBJ1-4 and V is TRBV5-1, with 7 bases lining up with TRBD1. Germline-derived CDR1 and CDR2 are SGHRS and YFSETQ. The CDR3 is made up of 15 amino acids. The CDR3 sequence is CASSRTGTVNEKLFF. The CDR3 DNA is TGCGCCAGCAGCCGCACCGGGACAGTTAATGAAAAGCTGTTTTTT.

This clone has ten or more counts. The chain couples TRBV9 to TRBJ1-2, with TRBD1 as a possible D gene (6 bases). The V end was cut by 4 bases, the J end by 6 bases, with 19 bases between. CDR3 length: 15 amino acids. The V gene's germline CDR1 is SGDLS and CDR2 YYNGEE. CDR3 DNA: TGTGCCAGCAGCTCGGGGGGCAGGGGAAACGATGGCTACACCTTC. Its translation is CASSSGGRGNDGYTF.

The V call is TRBV6-8, the J call TRBJ2-7; 11 bases map to TRBD1. The CDR3 sequence is 17 residues long. Germline loops: CDR1 MNHGY, CDR2 SAAAGT. The V segment lost 6 bases and the J segment 8 bases; nucleotides outside the gene matches: 18. The CDR3 DNA reads as TGTGCCAGCAGCCAAATCTCCCCGGACAGGGGGCGGTACCAGCAGTACGTC. The encoded protein is CASSQISPDRGRYQQYV.